This passage covers 9 T cell receptor beta chains from one sample sequenced in a study of shared clonotypes between healthy human individuals. TCRdb's copy holds only in-frame clones and misses some; the assay was immunoSEQ multiplex PCR. The sample includes about 1.5 million clones, roughly 96% of them seen just once. Sequencing was done on a sample of naive CD4+ T cells sorted from blood. The subset denotes: CD45RA+ positively selected. Source of these receptors: a man aged 30 to 45 in good health.

This chain's CDR3 is CASSAGLAGPYEQYF. The CDR3, as DNA: TGTGCCAGCAGCGCGGGACTAGCGGGACCGTACGAGCAGTACTTC. The chain couples TRBV7-7 to TRBJ2-7; TRBD2 matches at 13 bases. From germline, CDR1 is SSHAT and CDR2 FNYEAQ (reference sequence). CDR3 size: 15 residues. The junction had 5 bases not matched to a gene; V was cut back by 5 bases and J by 4 bases.

The V and J genes are TRBV18 and TRBJ2-7; D is ambiguous. From germline, CDR1 is KGHSH and CDR2 LQKENI. The CDR3 extends over 15 amino acids. V was shortened by 2 bases and J by 3 bases, with 14 bases between the two germline ends. The CDR3 DNA is TGTGCCAGCTCACCATTGCCCCCGGGCGTCTACGAGCAGTACTTC. Translated: CASSPLPPGVYEQYF. Based on the CDR3 plus reference TRBV18 and TRBJ2-7, the full variable domain is NAGVMQNPRHLVRRRGQEARLRCSPMKGHSHVYWYRQLPEEGLKFMVYLQKENIIDESGMPKERFSAEFPKEGPSILRIQQVVRGDSAAYFCASSPLPPGVYEQYFGPGTRLTVT.

The rearrangement links TRBV7-2 to TRBJ2-1; TRBD2 matches at 7 bases. V lost 4 bases and J lost 1; bases outside the gene matches: 4. The CDR3 has 15 residues. Germline CDR1 is SGHTA and CDR2 is FQGNSA. The CDR3 bases are TGTGCCAGCAGCTCAAGCGGGATATCCTACAATGAGCAGTTCTTC. It codes for CASSSSGISYNEQFF.

This clone has just one count. The chain links TRBV27 to TRBJ2-7, with 9 bases identical to TRBD2. Trimming at V came to 3 bases and at J to 0 bases, leaving 3 bases not matched to a gene. This CDR3 is built from 15 residues. CDR1 is MNHEY, CDR2 SMNVEV, per germline (reference sequence). The CDR3 sequence is CASSFAGGNSYEQYF. In nucleotides, the CDR3 is TGTGCCAGCAGTTTTGCGGGAGGGAACTCCTACGAGCAGTACTTC.

Only one count was recorded for this clone. This sample includes further DNA sequences coding for the same CDR3. The V and J genes are TRBV5-4 and TRBJ2-3, with a tentative D call TRBD2 (6 bases). This CDR3 contains 14 residues. CDR1 and CDR2 from the germline V gene are SGHNT and YYREEE (reference sequence). Trimming left V 4 bases short and J 3 bases short, with 12 bases between. The CDR3 sequence: CASSPGGRTDTQYF. CDR3 nucleotide sequence: TGTGCCAGCAGCCCCGGGGGACGGACAGATACGCAGTATTTT.

This clone is a singleton in its sample. The genes are TRBV28 and TRBJ1-4, with a possible D match to TRBD1 (5 bases). This CDR3 is built from 14 residues. Trimming removed 5 bases at V and 4 bases at J, with 11 bases between. The germline gives CDR1 MDHEN, CDR2 SYDVKM. The CDR3 DNA reads as TGTGCCAGCAGTCCGGGGACCCTTAATGAAAAACTGTTTTTT. It specifies CASSPGTLNEKLFF.

The V and J genes are TRBV2 and TRBJ1-1; TRBD1 matches 8 bases. The ends lost 5 bases at V and 3 bases at J; junction bases unmatched: 8. Germline V gene sequence: CDR1 SNHLY, CDR2 FYNNEI. This CDR3 contains 15 residues. The CDR3 sequence is CASSLGTGRDTEAFF. The CDR3 coding sequence is TGTGCCAGCAGTCTAGGGACAGGCCGAGACACTGAAGCTTTCTTT.

This clone occurred a few times. The chain is built from TRBV9 and TRBJ2-2; D ambiguous. The germline V gene has CDR1 SGDLS and CDR2 YYNGEE. The V end lost 3 bases, the J end lost 7 bases, and 7 bases lay between the germline ends. There are 12 residues in the CDR3. The CDR3: CASSEQIGELFF. The CDR3 DNA reads as TGTGCCAGCAGCGAACAAATCGGGGAGCTGTTTTTT.

The gene calls are TRBV11-2 and TRBJ1-2; TRBD1 might be the D (5 bases). Trimming stripped 1 base from V and 8 bases from J, with 17 bases between. CDR3 length: 15 amino acids. Germline CDR1 reads SGHAT; CDR2 reads FQNNGV. CDR3 sequence reads: CASSLGGAGQGGYTF. Written as DNA, the CDR3 is TGTGCCAGCAGCTTAGGTGGGGCGGGCCAGGGCGGCTACACCTTC.